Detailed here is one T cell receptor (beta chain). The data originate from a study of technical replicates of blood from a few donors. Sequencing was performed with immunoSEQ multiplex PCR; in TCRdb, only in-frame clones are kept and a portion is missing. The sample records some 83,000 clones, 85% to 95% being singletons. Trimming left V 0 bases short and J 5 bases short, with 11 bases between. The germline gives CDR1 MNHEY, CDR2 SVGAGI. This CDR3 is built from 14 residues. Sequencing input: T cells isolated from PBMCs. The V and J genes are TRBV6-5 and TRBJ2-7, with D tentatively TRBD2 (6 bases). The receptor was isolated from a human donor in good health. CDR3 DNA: TGTGCCAGCAGTTACTCCGGGACTTCGGACGAGCAGTACTTC. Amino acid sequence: CASSYSGTSDEQYF.